These 21 T cell receptor beta chains share one sample of origin, sequenced in a study of T cell responses to AZD1222 COVID-19 vaccine. Sequencing used immunoSEQ multiplex PCR; TCRdb keeps in-frame clones, though not all of them. Here the sample spans around 100,000 clones, about 88% being singletons. The material sequenced was peripheral blood, taken on day 0 of AZD1222 vaccination. These receptors came from an adult in good health.

The chain has TRBV12-3 or TRBV12-4 and TRBJ1-2; no definite D call. The CDR3 consists of 12 residues. Trimming cost V 3 bases and J 4 bases, with 6 bases left between them. The chain's CDR3 is CASSLGFYGYTF. DNA of the CDR3: TGTGCCAGCAGTTTGGGTTTCTATGGCTACACCTTC.

This chain joins TRBV19 and TRBJ2-2, with TRBD1 as a possible D gene (6 bases). Trimming pared 9 bases from V and 3 bases from J, leaving 17 bases between. CDR1 is LNHDA and CDR2 is SQIVND in the germline V gene (reference sequence). CDR3 length equals 15 residues. The CDR3 region has the DNA TGTGCCAGCAGACCGGGACAAATGGACACCGGGGAGCTGTTTTTT. It specifies CASRPGQMDTGELFF. The variable domain in full, with the rest retrieved from reference TRBV19 and TRBJ2-2, is DGGITQSPKYLFRKEGQNVTLSCEQNLNHDAMYWYRQDPGQGLRLIYYSQIVNDFQKGDIAEGYSVSREKKESFPLTVTSAQKNPTAFYLCASRPGQMDTGELFFGEGSRLTVL.

The chain joins TRBV21-1 to TRBJ1-4; the table assigns TRBD1, which was not confirmed against the DNA. TRBV21-1 is noted as a pseudogene. The length of the CDR3 is 16 residues. The CDR3 DNA reads TGTGCCAGCAGCAGTCGCAGGGGGTCTGGAGATGAAAAACTGTTTTTT. Protein sequence: CASSSRRGSGDEKLFF.

This clone was seen a handful of times. J is TRBJ2-2 and V is TRBV9, with D possibly being TRBD2 (6 bases). The CDR3 runs 15 residues. Per germline, CDR1 SGDLS and CDR2 YYNGEE. The V gene lost 5 bases and the J gene lost 2 bases, with 13 bases spanning the gap. CDR3 in amino acids: CASSEDYYNTGELFF. The DNA of the CDR3 is TGTGCCAGCAGTGAGGACTACTATAACACCGGGGAGCTGTTTTTT.

This chain joins TRBV6-2 or TRBV6-3 and TRBJ1-2, with unresolved D. Germline CDR1 and CDR2: MNHEY and SVGEGT. The CDR3 is 12 residues long. V dropped 2 bases and J dropped 7 bases, with 8 bases sitting between them. The CDR3 reads CASSYTASGYTF. The DNA for the CDR3 is TGTGCCAGCAGTTACACGGCAAGTGGCTACACCTTC.

V and J are TRBV7-9 and TRBJ1-2; 8 nucleotides align to TRBD1. Germline lookup yields CDR1 SEHNR and CDR2 FQNEAQ (reference sequence). This CDR3 has 14 amino acids. The J segment lost 6 bases and the V segment lost 9 bases, leaving 12 bases of the junction unmatched. The CDR3 region has the DNA TGTGCCAGTCATTTCGGGGCAGGGGGCAATGGCTACACCTTC. Residues: CASHFGAGGNGYTF. The variable domain in full, completed from reference TRBV7-9 and TRBJ1-2, reads DTGVSQNPRHKITKRGQNVTFRCDPISEHNRLYWYRQTLGQGPEFLTYFQNEAQLEKSRLLSDRFSAERPKGSFSTLEIQRTEQGDSAMYLCASHFGAGGNGYTFGSGTRLTVV.

CDR3 nucleotide sequence: TGTGCCAGTAGTATTAGCCGTCGACGGGACTACGAGCAGTACTTC. It encodes CASSISRRRDYEQYF. V usage is TRBV19 and J usage is TRBJ2-7, with D possibly matching TRBD2 (5 bases). The CDR3 runs 15 residues. Deletions cut 3 bases from V and 3 bases from J, with 15 bases between. In germline, CDR1 is LNHDA, CDR2 SQIVND (reference sequence).

The chain recombines TRBV4-3 with TRBJ2-3, with TRBD2 identical over 11 bases. Per the germline V gene, CDR1 is LGHNA and CDR2 is YSLEER. The CDR3 length is 16 residues. With V trimmed by 3 bases and J by 7 bases, 9 bases remained unmatched. The CDR3 region has the DNA TGCGCCAGCAGCCATGGCCTAGCGGGAGGTAGGCATACGCAGTATTTT. It encodes CASSHGLAGGRHTQYF.

This chain joins TRBV27 and TRBJ1-6; the D gene is possibly TRBD1 (6 bases). The CDR3 is made up of 15 amino acids. Germline V lookup: CDR1 MNHEY, CDR2 SMNVEV (reference sequence). V was trimmed by 6 bases and J by 10 bases, leaving 19 bases between them. CDR3 protein: CASSKNFGGGSPLHF. CDR3 DNA sequence: TGTGCCAGCAGCAAAAATTTCGGAGGGGGGTCACCCCTCCACTTT.

The V and J genes are TRBV6-5 and TRBJ2-4, with 8 bases matching TRBD1. The J segment lost 8 bases and the V segment lost 6 bases, leaving 12 bases of the junction unmatched. The CDR3 extends over 15 amino acids. CDR1 is MNHEY, CDR2 SVGAGI, per germline. The DNA for the CDR3 is TGTGCCAGCAGAGGACAGGGCTCGGGTAGATACATTCAGTACTTC. This encodes CASRGQGSGRYIQYF.

This clone has only one observation. The chain carries TRBV6-2 or TRBV6-3 and TRBJ2-1, with 13 bases aligning to TRBD2. Germline V gene lookup returns CDR1 MNHEY and CDR2 SVGEGT. The junction had 16 bases not matched to a gene; V was cut back by 4 bases and J by 10 bases. This CDR3 region has 18 residues. The CDR3 spells CASSFRTSGGLRRVEQFF. The CDR3 DNA is TGTGCCAGCAGTTTTCGGACTAGCGGGGGCCTCCGTCGAGTAGAGCAGTTCTTC.

This clone is a singleton in its sample. J is TRBJ2-2 and V is TRBV5-1; 10 nucleotides align to TRBD2. The CDR3 totals 15 residues. Per germline, CDR1 SGHRS and CDR2 YFSETQ. With V trimmed by 5 bases and J by 2 bases, 3 bases remained unmatched. CDR3 in DNA: TGCGCCAGCAGACTAGCGGGGTCAAACACCGGGGAGCTGTTTTTT. Translation gives CASRLAGSNTGELFF.

The chain carries TRBV5-6 and TRBJ1-4; no definite D call. CDR1 SGHDT and CDR2 YYEEEE come from the germline V gene. The CDR3 extends over 16 amino acids. Trimming stripped 0 bases from V and 2 bases from J, with 11 bases between. The CDR3 sequence: CASSLGEEWTNEKLFF. The CDR3 DNA follows: TGTGCCAGCAGCTTGGGGGAGGAGTGGACTAATGAAAAACTGTTTTTT.

The chain recombines TRBV28 with TRBJ2-1, with D perhaps matching TRBD2 (6 bases). The germline V gene encodes CDR1 MDHEN and CDR2 SYDVKM. The CDR3 contains 14 residues. The V gene lost 8 bases and the J gene lost 8 bases, with 19 bases spanning the gap. The DNA of the CDR3 is TGTGCCAGCGGAACTAGCATGGAATTCCATGAGCAGTTCTTC. As protein: CASGTSMEFHEQFF.

This sequence joins TRBV4-3 and TRBJ1-2; no definite D call. V shed 0 bases and J shed 0 bases, with 11 bases lying between them. Germline CDR1 and CDR2: LGHNA and YSLEER. CDR3 length: 16 amino acids. The CDR3 is CASSQDWAVPNYGYTF. In nucleotides, the CDR3 is TGCGCCAGCAGCCAAGATTGGGCGGTCCCTAACTATGGCTACACCTTC.

V usage is TRBV6-6 and J usage is TRBJ2-1; D possibly matches TRBD1 or TRBD2 (5 bases each). CDR3 length equals 14 residues. V lost 0 bases to trimming and J lost 7 bases, with 10 bases between them. From germline, CDR1 is MNHNY and CDR2 SVGAGI (reference sequence). The chain's CDR3 is CASSYSSGGNEQFF. The CDR3 coding sequence is TGTGCCAGCAGTTACTCGAGTGGGGGAAATGAGCAGTTCTTC.

This chain connects TRBV11-3 to TRBJ2-1; unclear D gene. The ends were cut back, 2 bases at V and 6 bases at J, with 5 bases in the middle. Per germline, CDR1 SGHNT and CDR2 YENEEA. CDR3 size: 12 residues. CDR3 in DNA: TGTGCCAGCAGCTTATCCGGCAATGAGCAGTTCTTC. Amino acids: CASSLSGNEQFF.

The chain links TRBV7-2 to TRBJ2-3; 8 bases agree with TRBD1. Germline CDR1 reads SGHTA; CDR2 reads FQGNSA. There are 15 residues in the CDR3. The V gene end was trimmed by 6 bases and the J gene end by 0 bases; junction bases not matched to a gene: 5. The DNA for the CDR3 is TGTGCCAGCAGTCTACAGGGGGGCAGCACAGATACGCAGTATTTT. Its translation is CASSLQGGSTDTQYF.

This clone has just one count. V and J are TRBV4-3 and TRBJ1-5; no clear D gene. CDR3 length equals 16 residues. Trimming shortened V by 0 bases and J by 7 bases, and 16 bases separated the two germline ends. CDR1 LGHNA and CDR2 YSLEER come from the germline V gene. DNA for the CDR3: TGCGCCAGCAGCCAAGATAGTGTTGGGCGGAGGCAGCCCCAGCATTTT. Protein product: CASSQDSVGRRQPQHF.

This clone was found a few times. The chain employs TRBV7-2 and TRBJ1-4; D gene unclear. The CDR3 has 13 residues. Germline values: CDR1 SGHTA, CDR2 FQGNSA. V gave up 2 bases and J gave up 8 bases, with 9 bases separating them. The CDR3 loop is CASSLQSREKLFF. The CDR3 coding sequence is TGTGCCAGCAGCTTACAGTCCCGAGAAAAACTGTTTTTT.

The chain recombines TRBV7-9 with TRBJ2-5; 8 nucleotides match TRBD1. The junction had 2 bases not matched to a gene; V was cut back by 3 bases and J by 5 bases. The CDR3 loop spans 13 amino acids. In germline, CDR1 is SEHNR, CDR2 FQNEAQ (reference sequence). CDR3 residues: CASSLDRAETQYF. The CDR3 nucleotides read TGTGCCAGCAGCTTGGACAGGGCGGAGACCCAGTACTTC.